This T cell receptor beta chain was recorded in a study of long-term antiretroviral therapy in people with HIV. The study drew at least one pre-ART and at least two post-ART PBMC samples from every donor. In germline, CDR1 is LGHNA, CDR2 YSLEER. The CDR3 contains 17 residues. V lost 1 base to trimming and J lost 4 bases, with 20 bases between them. Researchers ran immunoSEQ v3.0 at survey level. The assay was immunoSEQ multiplex PCR, and TCRdb's table has in-frame clones only and misses some. The sample shows 20,000 to 25,000 clones, almost 95% of them seen only once. The sample was unsorted PBMCs, taken 4.4 years after starting antiretroviral therapy. The origin of this receptor is a woman aged 45 to 65 with HIV. The gene calls are TRBV4-3 and TRBJ2-7, with a tentative D call TRBD2 (6 bases). The CDR3 DNA follows: TGCGCCAGCAGCCAAGGGACGACTCGGGCGGGGACTTACGAGCAGTACTTC. It is translated as CASSQGTTRAGTYEQYF.